This T cell receptor beta chain was found in a study of T cells in Graves' hyperthyroidism and ophthalmopathy. Findings and limits, study-wide: Model predictions of ophthalmopathy came a median 6.5 months before onset. Blood also carried most thyroid clonotypes expanded above 0.001.

Using RNA transcripts as the source, TCR beta CDR3 regions were amplified. TCR CDR3 underwent first-round RT-PCR with the HTBI primer set. TCRdb reprocessed the multiplex PCR reads via MiXCR and lists one record per CDR3 protein. The profile shows about 740,000 distinct CDR3 sequences, 12% to 15% of them singletons. V lost 8 bases, J lost 8 bases, and 14 bases lay in between. This CDR3 is 12 amino acids long. In germline, CDR1 is SGHDN, CDR2 FVKESK. The diagnoses drew upon clinical symptoms, serum thyroxine and TRAb, thyroid ultrasound and orbital computed tomography. This clonotype was found a few times. The antigen is unknown.

The sequencing sample was made of blood. The chain recombines TRBV14 with TRBJ2-3; D not certain. This clonotype was sampled from a woman younger than 35 with Graves' hyperthyroidism. In nucleotides, the CDR3 is TGTGCCAGCGGGTCTCCCCCGGGTACGCAGTATTTT. Translation gives CASGSPPGTQYF. Full variable domain (remainder filled in from reference TRBV14 and TRBJ2-3): EAGVTQFPSHSVIEKGQTVTLRCDPISGHDNLYWYRRVMGKEIKFLLHFVKESKQDESGMPNNRFLAERTGGTYSTLKVQPAELEDSGVYFCASGSPPGTQYFGPGTRLTVL.